These 5 T cell receptor beta chains were sequenced from one sample in a study of CD8 T cells in ankylosing spondylitis. TCRdb ran MiXCR on the 5' RACE reads and lists one entry per CDR3 protein. Among about 280,000 distinct CDR3 sequences listed, roughly 20% were seen once. Sequenced: blood, either unsorted or a sorted T cell fraction (not recorded which). The receptor set was obtained from a male donor with ankylosing spondylitis or in good health (not recorded which).

This clonotype was detected a few times. The chain has TRBV6-1 and TRBJ2-6; D remains unclear. The CDR3 is 15 amino acids. V was shortened by 4 bases and J by 0 bases, with 7 bases between the two germline ends. Germline V gene data show CDR1 as MNHNS and CDR2 as SASEGT. CDR3 coding DNA: TGTGCCAGCAGTGCGGGTGTCTCTGGGGCCAACGTCCTGACTTTC. This codes for CASSAGVSGANVLTF.

V and J are TRBV20-1 and TRBJ2-5; no clear D gene. CDR1 is DFQATT, CDR2 SNEGSKA, per germline (reference sequence). CDR3 length equals 11 residues. V lost 0 bases and J 7 bases, leaving 6 bases between the germline ends. Written as DNA, the CDR3 is TGCAGTGCTAGAGATCACGGGACCCAGTACTTC. This translates into CSARDHGTQYF.

This chain connects TRBV27 to TRBJ2-3; 11 nucleotides line up with TRBD2. Unmatched junction bases numbered 15, after V lost 8 bases and J lost 5 bases. This CDR3 is 17 amino acids long. CDR1 MNHEY and CDR2 SMNVEV come from the germline V gene (reference sequence). CDR3 nucleotide sequence: TGTGCCAGCCGGGTTCTCGAGGTAGCGGGGGGGCGAGATACGCAGTATTTT. It codes for CASRVLEVAGGRDTQYF.

The DNA for the CDR3 is TGCGCCAGCAGCTTGGTAGCCAGGGAGGGAAATGGCTACACCTTC. Translating it yields CASSLVAREGNGYTF. V usage is TRBV5-1 and J usage is TRBJ1-2; a weak D match, TRBD1 (5 bases). The ends were cut back, 0 bases at V and 6 bases at J, with 15 bases in the middle. Looked up from germline, CDR1 is SGHRS and CDR2 is YFSETQ. CDR3 length: 15 amino acids.

This clonotype was picked up a small number of times. V is TRBV5-1 and J is TRBJ2-6, with 7 bases aligning to TRBD1. The CDR3 extends over 16 amino acids. The germline CDR1 and CDR2 sequences are SGHRS and YFSETQ. Trimming removed 0 bases from V and 4 bases from J; junction bases left unmatched: 4. The CDR3, as DNA: TGCGCCAGCAGCTTGGTCACAGGGGTCGGGGCCAACGTCCTGACTTTC. Protein sequence: CASSLVTGVGANVLTF.